Below are 31 T cell receptor beta chains sequenced from a single sample in a study of CD8 T cells in ankylosing spondylitis. Study-wide findings and caveats: One TCR beta motif, made up of several highly homologous variants, appeared characteristic of ankylosing spondylitis blood.

Their antigen targets remain unknown. TCRdb reprocessed the 5' RACE reads via MiXCR and lists one record per CDR3 protein. The sample lists around 770,000 distinct CDR3 sequences; around 20% were seen once. Sample: blood, either unsorted or a sorted T cell fraction (not recorded which). Receptors originate from a male donor with ankylosing spondylitis.

V is TRBV6-2 or TRBV6-3 and J is TRBJ1-2; 9 bases line up with TRBD1. The CDR3 has 16 amino acids. The germline gives CDR1 MNHEY, CDR2 SVGEGT. The V and J ends lost 3 bases and 2 bases, in that order; junction bases with no gene match: 7. The DNA of the CDR3 is TGTGCCAGCAGTTATTCGAGACAGGGGGAAAACTATGGCTACACCTTC. It translates to CASSYSRQGENYGYTF.

The sample holds a few counts of this clonotype. This sequence joins TRBV27 and TRBJ1-5; D gene uncertain. Germline CDR1 reads MNHEY; CDR2 reads SMNVEV (reference sequence). This CDR3 has 14 residues. V lost 4 bases and J 0 bases, leaving 7 bases between the germline ends. The CDR3 protein is CASSSGNSNQPQHF. The CDR3 DNA sequence: TGTGCCAGCAGTTCGGGGAATAGCAATCAGCCCCAGCATTTT.

Ten or more counts support this clonotype. The chain recombines TRBV29-1 with TRBJ1-4; 7 bases are shared with TRBD1. The CDR3 is 14 amino acids. The germline CDR1 and CDR2 sequences are SQVTM and ANQGSEA. J lost 1 base, V lost 6 bases, and 5 bases had no gene match. Written as DNA, the CDR3 is TGCAGCGTGGCAGACAGGGAAACTAATGAAAAACTGTTTTTT. As protein: CSVADRETNEKLFF.

The chain employs TRBV12-3 or TRBV12-4 and TRBJ2-2; D remains unclear. The CDR3 has 14 amino acids. V shed 4 bases and J shed 6 bases, with 12 bases lying between them. In DNA form, the CDR3 reads TGTGCCAGCAGTTCCCTACGATCCGCCGGGGAGCTGTTTTTT. The encoded protein is CASSSLRSAGELFF.

The chain employs TRBV7-9 and TRBJ2-3; no clear D gene. V shed 5 bases and J shed 6 bases, with 9 bases lying between them. This CDR3 has 12 residues. Germline CDR1 SEHNR, CDR2 FQNEAQ (reference sequence). The CDR3 sequence: CASSVPVDTQYF. CDR3 nucleotide sequence: TGTGCCAGCAGCGTACCGGTGGATACGCAGTATTTT. The whole variable domain, filled in from reference TRBV7-9 and TRBJ2-3, reads DTGVSQNPRHKITKRGQNVTFRCDPISEHNRLYWYRQTLGQGPEFLTYFQNEAQLEKSRLLSDRFSAERPKGSFSTLEIQRTEQGDSAMYLCASSVPVDTQYFGPGTRLTVL.

This chain joins TRBV9 and TRBJ2-1, with 8 bases identical to TRBD2. V shed 2 bases, J shed 4 bases, and the junction held 11 bases outside the gene matches. Germline CDR1 reads SGDLS; CDR2 reads YYNGEE. The CDR3 is 17 residues long. The CDR3 coding sequence is TGTGCCAGCAGCGTCTACTCAGCGGGGGCCCTATACAATGAGCAGTTCTTC. Its protein product is CASSVYSAGALYNEQFF.

The CDR3 is CASSSGTKTGANVLTF. CDR3 nucleotides: TGTGCCAGCAGTTCTGGCACGAAAACCGGGGCCAACGTCCTGACTTTC. The chain is built from TRBV28 and TRBJ2-6; D gene unclear. From germline, CDR1 is MDHEN and CDR2 SYDVKM. V lost 4 bases and J lost 4, with 14 bases in between. The CDR3 sequence is 16 residues long.

The sample holds a few counts of this clonotype. This chain's CDR3 is CASGEGGRGTDTQYF. Written as DNA, the CDR3 is TGTGCCAGCGGGGAGGGGGGTCGGGGCACAGATACGCAGTATTTT. V and J are TRBV25-1 and TRBJ2-3, with a weak D call TRBD2 (7 bases). Germline CDR1 reads MGHDK; CDR2 reads SYGVNS. V dropped 8 bases and J dropped 1 base, with 16 bases sitting between them. This CDR3 spans 15 amino acids.

The rearrangement uses TRBV7-2 and TRBJ2-1, with 14 bases lining up with TRBD2. Losses at the gene ends were 3 bases for V and 8 bases for J; bases not matched to a gene: 9. Germline V gene data show CDR1 as SGHTA and CDR2 as FQGNSA. The CDR3 sequence is 17 residues long. The CDR3 DNA reads TGTGCCAGCAGCTTTGTCGGACTAGCGGGAGGTAGGCATGAGCAGTTCTTC. This codes for CASSFVGLAGGRHEQFF. The full variable domain, completed using reference TRBV7-2 and TRBJ2-1, is GAGVSQSPSNKVTEKGKDVELRCDPISGHTALYWYRQSLGQGLEFLIYFQGNSAPDKSGLPSDRFSAERTGGSVSTLTIQRTQQEDSAVYLCASSFVGLAGGRHEQFFGPGTRLTVL.

This clonotype was seen a few times. The gene calls are TRBV20-1 and TRBJ1-1; 9 bases agree with TRBD1. V was clipped by 6 bases and J by 6 bases; unmatched bases: 8. The CDR3 length is 13 residues. CDR1 is DFQATT and CDR2 is SNEGSKA in the germline V gene (reference sequence). The CDR3 here is CSAPTGGLAEAFF. The DNA for the CDR3 is TGCAGTGCCCCTACAGGGGGCCTAGCTGAAGCTTTCTTT.

J is TRBJ2-5 and V is TRBV30, with D hard to call. This CDR3 is built from 13 residues. The germline gives CDR1 GTSNPN, CDR2 SVGIG (reference sequence). V dropped 0 bases and J dropped 7 bases, with 12 bases sitting between them. The CDR3 spells CAWSVLSGVTQYF. As DNA, the CDR3 is TGTGCCTGGAGTGTACTCAGTGGGGTGACCCAGTACTTC.

This clonotype was counted between two and nine times. The chain combines TRBV7-6 with TRBJ2-7, with TRBD1 matching over 7 bases. Germline loops: CDR1 SGHVS, CDR2 FNYEAQ. CDR3 length equals 14 residues. V lost 6 bases, J lost 3 bases, and 8 bases stayed unmatched. This CDR3 reads CASSAGTAFYEQYF. DNA of the CDR3: TGTGCCAGCAGTGCCGGGACAGCCTTCTACGAGCAGTACTTC.

The V and J genes are TRBV9 and TRBJ2-7; D is perhaps TRBD2 (6 bases). Trimming stripped 3 bases from V and 3 bases from J, with 13 bases between. The CDR3 consists of 14 residues. CDR1 SGDLS and CDR2 YYNGEE come from the germline V gene. CDR3 DNA sequence: TGTGCCAGCAGCGCATCTGGGGGGTTCTACGAGCAGTACTTC. This translates into CASSASGGFYEQYF.

The chain is built from TRBV10-3 and TRBJ2-2; D is unclear. The CDR3 is made up of 14 amino acids. CDR1 is ENHRY and CDR2 is SYGVKD in the germline V gene. V gave up 0 bases and J gave up 4 bases, with 6 bases separating them. The CDR3, as DNA: TGTGCCATCAGTGAGTCGGTGGCCACCGGGGAGCTGTTTTTT. It is translated as CAISESVATGELFF.

This clonotype turned up a few times. V gene TRBV20-1 combines with J gene TRBJ1-5, with D uncertain. Germline V gives CDR1 DFQATT, CDR2 SNEGSKA (reference sequence). Trimming pared 6 bases from V and 4 bases from J, leaving 16 bases between. This CDR3 contains 14 residues. The CDR3 protein is CSAHIGHLNQPQHF. CDR3 DNA sequence: TGCAGTGCCCATATCGGCCACCTGAATCAGCCCCAGCATTTT.

This clonotype was found a few times. This chain uses TRBV25-1 with TRBJ2-7; no clear D. The V end was cut by 5 bases, the J end by 6 bases, with 2 bases between. The CDR3 loop spans 9 amino acids. The germline gives CDR1 MGHDK, CDR2 SYGVNS. In nucleotides, the CDR3 is TGTGCCAGCAGTAGCGAGCAGTACTTC. This gives the protein CASSSEQYF.

This clonotype occurred many times. The V call is TRBV5-1, the J call TRBJ2-2; weak D call: TRBD1 (6 bases). Germline-derived CDR1 and CDR2 are SGHRS and YFSETQ. The CDR3 has 14 residues. The ends were cut back, 3 bases at V and 1 base at J, with 7 bases in the middle. The CDR3 region has the DNA TGCGCCAGCAGCTCGGGACAGAACACCGGGGAGCTGTTTTTT. Its translation is CASSSGQNTGELFF.

This clonotype was picked up a small number of times. The CDR3 bases are TGTGCCAGCAGCCCCGGGGAGGGCATTCAGTACTTC. Its protein product is CASSPGEGIQYF. The chain has TRBV7-2 and TRBJ2-4, with 7 nucleotides matching TRBD2. Per germline, CDR1 SGHTA and CDR2 FQGNSA. The CDR3 runs to 12 residues. Trimming took 5 bases from V and 9 from J; bases not matched to a gene: 4.

This clonotype was counted only a few times. The rearrangement joins TRBV3-1 to TRBJ2-6; D uncertain. Germline loops: CDR1 LGHDT, CDR2 YNNKEL (reference sequence). CDR3 length: 16 residues. V lost 1 base and J lost 0, with 7 bases in between. The CDR3 DNA sequence: TGTGCCAGCAGCCAAGGGAGCAGCTCTGGGGCCAACGTCCTGACTTTC. Residues: CASSQGSSSGANVLTF.

The CDR3 spells CASSYPRDGTENEQFF. In DNA form, the CDR3 reads TGTGCCAGCAGCTACCCCCGTGACGGGACTGAGAATGAGCAGTTCTTC. The V gene is TRBV7-2, the J gene TRBJ2-1; weak D call: TRBD2 (6 bases). The CDR3 consists of 16 residues. With 4 bases removed from V and 7 bases from J, the gap between germline ends came to 20 bases. Germline assignment: CDR1 SGHTA and CDR2 FQGNSA.

This clonotype was counted a few times. The V gene is TRBV27, the J gene TRBJ2-3, with D possibly matching TRBD2 (6 bases). This CDR3 region has 18 residues. The ends were cut back, 2 bases at V and 0 bases at J, with 18 bases in the middle. Germline V lookup: CDR1 MNHEY, CDR2 SMNVEV (reference sequence). The chain's CDR3 is CASSLIGGPGFSTDTQYF. The CDR3 region has the DNA TGTGCCAGCAGTTTAATAGGAGGGCCGGGATTTAGCACAGATACGCAGTATTTT.

This clonotype has more than one count but fewer than ten. The V call is TRBV7-9, the J call TRBJ2-7, with 9 bases that match TRBD2. Trimming took 3 bases from V and 5 from J; bases not matched to a gene: 8. There are 15 residues in the CDR3. The germline V gene encodes CDR1 SEHNR and CDR2 FQNEAQ (reference sequence). This CDR3 is CASSFPTSGSHEQYF. CDR3 coding DNA: TGTGCCAGCAGCTTCCCGACTAGCGGCAGCCACGAGCAGTACTTC.

The rearrangement uses TRBV7-9 and TRBJ1-6; no clear D. The CDR3 is 12 residues long. V was trimmed by 5 bases and J by 13 bases, leaving 12 bases between them. Germline V gene data show CDR1 as SEHNR and CDR2 as FQNEAQ (reference sequence). The CDR3 region is CASSAALWPLHF. For the CDR3, the DNA is TGTGCCAGCAGCGCTGCGCTGTGGCCCCTCCACTTT.

This clonotype was picked up many times. The chain has TRBV29-1 and TRBJ2-1, with 10 nucleotides matching TRBD2. This CDR3 contains 16 residues. V dropped 8 bases and J dropped 5; count of bases not matched to a gene: 15. Germline-derived CDR1 and CDR2 are SQVTM and ANQGSEA. The CDR3 DNA follows: TGCAGCTCCCTCGGGGGGGAGCGGGAGGGCCACAATGAGCAGTTCTTC. Amino acid sequence: CSSLGGEREGHNEQFF.

The V gene is TRBV11-2, the J gene TRBJ2-3; D is unresolved. V lost 1 base, J lost 6 bases, and 11 bases lay in between. The germline CDR1 and CDR2 sequences are SGHAT and FQNNGV. CDR3 size: 14 residues. The DNA for the CDR3 is TGTGCCAGCAGCTTAGCCTCTATGGTCGATACGCAGTATTTT. This translates into CASSLASMVDTQYF.

The chain links TRBV4-2 to TRBJ2-7, with 10 nucleotides matching TRBD1. The length of the CDR3 is 15 residues. Germline trimming cut 3 bases from V and 7 bases from J; bases unmatched to any gene: 9. Germline CDR1 reads LGHNA; CDR2 reads YNFKEQ. The CDR3 here is CASSHTGTGVWEQYF. As DNA, the CDR3 is TGTGCCAGCAGCCACACCGGGACAGGGGTCTGGGAGCAGTACTTC.

This clonotype was seen a handful of times. This chain uses TRBV12-3 or TRBV12-4 with TRBJ2-5; D is ambiguous. This CDR3 has 12 residues. Trimming left V 3 bases short and J 4 bases short, with 6 bases between. CDR3 coding DNA: TGTGCCAGCAGTTTTACTGCAGAGACCCAGTACTTC. Translated: CASSFTAETQYF.

This clonotype showed up many times. V is TRBV12-3 or TRBV12-4 and J is TRBJ1-6; no firm D call. This CDR3 has 17 amino acids. The V gene lost 0 bases and the J gene lost 0 bases, with 9 bases spanning the gap. The CDR3 region has the DNA TGTGCCAGCAGTTTAGCTGGCAGGAGCTCCTATAATTCACCCCTCCACTTT. It translates to CASSLAGRSSYNSPLHF.

This chain links TRBV7-2 with TRBJ2-1; weak D call: TRBD2 (6 bases). The CDR3 is 15 residues long. Germline loops: CDR1 SGHTA, CDR2 FQGNSA. V was clipped by 0 bases and J by 1 base, with 7 bases between them. Here the CDR3 reads CASSLARESYNEQFF. The CDR3 nucleotides read TGTGCCAGCAGCTTAGCCCGGGAGTCCTACAATGAGCAGTTCTTC. Looking up the rest from reference TRBV7-2 and TRBJ2-1 gives the full variable domain: GAGVSQSPSNKVTEKGKDVELRCDPISGHTALYWYRQSLGQGLEFLIYFQGNSAPDKSGLPSDRFSAERTGGSVSTLTIQRTQQEDSAVYLCASSLARESYNEQFFGPGTRLTVL.

This clonotype was seen more than once but under ten times. The chain employs TRBV9 and TRBJ2-5, with TRBD2 matching 12 bases. CDR1 SGDLS and CDR2 YYNGEE come from the germline V gene. The CDR3 runs to 18 residues. V gave up 1 base and J gave up 2 bases; unmatched junction bases: 9. The CDR3 is CASSVRGLAGTLQETQYF. The CDR3, as DNA: TGTGCCAGCAGCGTACGAGGACTAGCGGGGACACTACAAGAGACCCAGTACTTC. The full variable domain, its missing parts supplied by reference TRBV9 and TRBJ2-5, is DSGVTQTPKHLITATGQRVTLRCSPRSGDLSVYWYQQSLDQGLQFLIQYYNGEERAKGNILERFSAQQFPDLHSELNLSSLELGDSALYFCASSVRGLAGTLQETQYFGPGTRLLVL.

A few counts support this clonotype. The CDR3 spells CASKTGTENTEAFF. The CDR3 nucleotides are TGCGCCAGCAAGACGGGGACAGAGAACACTGAAGCTTTCTTT. This sequence joins TRBV5-1 and TRBJ1-1; TRBD1 matches 7 bases. The CDR3 is made up of 14 amino acids. V lost 6 bases and J lost 1; bases outside the gene matches: 6. The germline CDR1 and CDR2 sequences are SGHRS and YFSETQ. Supplemented by reference TRBV5-1 and TRBJ1-1, the full variable domain reads KAGVTQTPRYLIKTRGQQVTLSCSPISGHRSVSWYQQTPGQGLQFLFEYFSETQRNKGNFPGRFSGRQFSNSRSEMNVSTLELGDSALYLCASKTGTENTEAFFGQGTRLTVV.